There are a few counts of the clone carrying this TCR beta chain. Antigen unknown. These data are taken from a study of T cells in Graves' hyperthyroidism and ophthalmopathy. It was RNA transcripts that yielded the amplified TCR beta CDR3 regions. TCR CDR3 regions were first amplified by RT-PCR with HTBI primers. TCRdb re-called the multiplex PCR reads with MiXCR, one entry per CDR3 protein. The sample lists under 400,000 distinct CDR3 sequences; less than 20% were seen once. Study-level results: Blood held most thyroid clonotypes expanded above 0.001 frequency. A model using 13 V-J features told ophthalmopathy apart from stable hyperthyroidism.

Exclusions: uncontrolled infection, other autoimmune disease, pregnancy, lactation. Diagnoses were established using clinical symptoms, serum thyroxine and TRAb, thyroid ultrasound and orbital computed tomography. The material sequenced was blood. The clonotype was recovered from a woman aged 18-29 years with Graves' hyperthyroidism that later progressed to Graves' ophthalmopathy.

CDR3 nucleotide sequence: TGTGCCAGCAGCTTCGGGGTAGCGGGAGGGCCTCACGAGCAGTACTTC. Translated: CASSFGVAGGPHEQYF. The genes are TRBV5-4 and TRBJ2-7; 11 nucleotides line up with TRBD2. This CDR3 spans 16 amino acids. Per the germline V gene, CDR1 is SGHNT and CDR2 is YYREEE (reference sequence). Trimming at V came to 2 bases and at J to 5 bases, leaving 9 bases not matched to a gene.